The 13 T cell receptor beta chains reported below all come from one sample, sequenced in a study of blood T cell repertoires in COVID-19. Repertoires were generated with immunoSEQ multiplex PCR, while TCRdb's copy carries only in-frame clones and drops some. The sample has about 150,000 clones; approximately 91% are singletons. Source material: peripheral blood. These TCRs come from a human donor in a cohort sampled during active COVID-19.

CDR3 protein: CASSFTGTGRPEQYF. The CDR3, as DNA: TGCGCCAGCAGCTTTACCGGGACAGGGCGTCCCGAGCAGTACTTC. The genes are TRBV5-1 and TRBJ2-7, with 9 bases identical to TRBD1. The CDR3 is 15 residues long. After removal of 2 bases from V and 6 bases from J, the junction contained 9 bases not matched to a gene. The V gene's germline CDR1 is SGHRS and CDR2 YFSETQ.

J is TRBJ2-7 and V is TRBV19; TRBD2 is a possible D gene (6 bases). The CDR3 sequence is 13 residues long. The germline gives CDR1 LNHDA, CDR2 SQIVND (reference sequence). Trimming took off 4 bases at V and 3 bases at J, with 10 bases between the two ends. CDR3 sequence (DNA): TGTGCCAGTAGTAGCGGGGCAAACTACGAGCAGTACTTC. It yields the protein CASSSGANYEQYF.

The J gene is TRBJ2-1, the V gene TRBV4-3; 9 nucleotides line up with TRBD2. Germline CDR1 is LGHNA and CDR2 is YSLEER. This CDR3 has 17 residues. V shed 4 bases, J shed 6 bases, and the junction held 13 bases outside the gene matches. CDR3: CASSRQDVAGGPNEQFF. CDR3 bases: TGCGCCAGCAGCCGACAAGATGTTGCGGGAGGGCCCAATGAGCAGTTCTTC.

The rearrangement links TRBV7-8 to TRBJ2-7, with unresolved D. Trimming shortened V by 4 bases and J by 1 base, and 11 bases separated the two germline ends. CDR1 and CDR2 from the germline V gene are SGHVS and FQNEAQ. CDR3 length: 14 residues. CDR3 sequence reads: CASSSKTGSYEQYF. The CDR3 region has the DNA TGTGCCAGCAGCTCCAAGACGGGTTCCTACGAGCAGTACTTC.

V and J are TRBV30 and TRBJ1-1, with 8 nucleotides matching TRBD1. Looked up from germline, CDR1 is GTSNPN and CDR2 is SVGIG (reference sequence). There are 12 residues in the CDR3. V trimming: 5 bases; J trimming: 1 base; junction bases outside the gene matches: 0. The CDR3 DNA follows: TGTGCCTGGGACAGGGGGAACACTGAAGCTTTCTTT. It codes for CAWDRGNTEAFF.

V usage is TRBV5-1 and J usage is TRBJ2-1; 15 positions match TRBD2. V gave up 4 bases and J gave up 8 bases; unmatched junction bases: 7. Germline values: CDR1 SGHRS, CDR2 YFSETQ. The CDR3 covers 16 residues. The CDR3 is CASSLGLAGGRDEQFF. DNA of the CDR3: TGCGCCAGCAGCCTCGGACTAGCGGGAGGGCGAGATGAGCAGTTCTTC.

Comments on this clone: Other DNA sequences in this sample translate to the same CDR3. The J gene is TRBJ2-7, the V gene TRBV9; 8 bases align to TRBD2. Germline V CDR1 and CDR2: SGDLS, YYNGEE. The CDR3 loop spans 15 amino acids. V gave up 0 bases and J gave up 1 base; unmatched junction bases: 3. CDR3 DNA: TGTGCCAGCAGCGTAGATCCTAGCGGGTCCTACGAGCAGTACTTC. It codes for CASSVDPSGSYEQYF.

The genes are TRBV11-2 and TRBJ1-2, with D possibly being TRBD1 (5 bases). This CDR3 has 14 amino acids. Germline V gene lookup returns CDR1 SGHAT and CDR2 FQNNGV. Between the trimmed V and J ends, which lost 5 bases and 5 bases, there was a span of 15 bases. The CDR3, as DNA: TGTGCCAGCAGCCCGGGCAGGGACTTTTATGGCTACACCTTC. Protein: CASSPGRDFYGYTF.

The chain combines TRBV6-6 with TRBJ1-5; D is uncertain. CDR3 length: 16 residues. V dropped 3 bases and J dropped 3 bases, with 15 bases sitting between them. From germline, CDR1 is MNHNY and CDR2 SVGAGI (reference sequence). DNA for the CDR3: TGTGCCAGCAGTTATTGGCCCGGCGGTAACAATCAGCCCCAGCATTTT. Translating it yields CASSYWPGGNNQPQHF.

The chain employs TRBV4-3 and TRBJ2-3, with D tentatively TRBD2 (6 bases). Trimming shortened V by 0 bases and J by 4 bases, and 14 bases separated the two germline ends. CDR3 length: 16 amino acids. CDR1 is LGHNA, CDR2 YSLEER, per germline. CDR3 bases: TGCGCCAGCAGCCAAGACAGGACTATTAGTTCAGATACGCAGTATTTT. This translates into CASSQDRTISSDTQYF.

V usage is TRBV15 and J usage is TRBJ1-6; D is unresolved. The CDR3 loop spans 18 amino acids. Per the germline V gene, CDR1 is LNHNV and CDR2 is YYDKDF (reference sequence). V lost 3 bases and J 1 base, leaving 16 bases between the germline ends. This CDR3 reads CATSSKTAPRSYNSPLHF. DNA of the CDR3: TGTGCCACCAGCAGTAAGACTGCGCCGCGTTCCTATAATTCACCCCTCCACTTT. The variable domain in full, completed from reference TRBV15 and TRBJ1-6, reads DAMVIQNPRYQVTQFGKPVTLSCSQTLNHNVMYWYQQKSSQAPKLLFHYYDKDFNNEADTPDNFQSRRPNTSFCFLDIRSPGLGDTAMYLCATSSKTAPRSYNSPLHFGNGTRLTVT.

The gene calls are TRBV19 and TRBJ1-6, with no clear D. With 7 bases removed from V and 7 bases from J, the gap between germline ends came to 17 bases. The V gene's germline CDR1 is LNHDA and CDR2 SQIVND (reference sequence). The CDR3 has 15 residues. The CDR3 spells CASTSHLDRNSPLHF. The CDR3, as DNA: TGTGCCAGTACAAGTCATCTAGACCGGAATTCACCCCTCCACTTT.

This chain joins TRBV2 and TRBJ1-2; TRBD1 might be the D (6 bases). Germline lookup yields CDR1 SNHLY and CDR2 FYNNEI. CDR3 length: 13 residues. The V and J ends lost 5 bases and 5 bases respectively, with 12 bases between them. For the CDR3, the DNA is TGTGCCAGCAGTTCACAGGGCCGATATGGCTACACCTTC. It codes for CASSSQGRYGYTF.